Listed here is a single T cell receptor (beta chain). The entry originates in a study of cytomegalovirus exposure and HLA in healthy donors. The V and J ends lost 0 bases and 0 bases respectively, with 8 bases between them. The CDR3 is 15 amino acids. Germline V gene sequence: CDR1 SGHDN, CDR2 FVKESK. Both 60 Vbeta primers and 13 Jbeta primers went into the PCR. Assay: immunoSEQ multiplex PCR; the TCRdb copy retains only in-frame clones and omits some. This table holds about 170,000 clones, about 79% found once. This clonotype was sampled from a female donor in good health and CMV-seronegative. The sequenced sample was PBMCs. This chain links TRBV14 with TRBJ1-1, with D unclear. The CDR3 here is CASSQDMPMNTEAFF. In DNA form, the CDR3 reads TGTGCCAGCAGCCAAGATATGCCTATGAACACTGAAGCTTTCTTT.